The following is a T cell receptor (beta chain) sequence with its context. Method: immunoSEQ multiplex PCR; TCRdb's copy keeps in-frame clones and lacks some. The data contain 99,000 or so clones, 80% to 90% of them seen just once; the ten biggest clones take up 2.1%. The entry originates in a study of blood T cell repertoires in COVID-19. Germline CDR1 SGDLS, CDR2 YYNGEE. The CDR3 loop spans 13 amino acids. The V end lost 4 bases, the J end lost 1 base, and 8 bases lay between the germline ends. Input material: peripheral blood. The rearrangement uses TRBV9 and TRBJ1-1; D call uncertain. The receptor was derived from a middle-aged man with COVID-19, enrolled during active disease. CDR3 DNA sequence: TGTGCCAGCAGCCCCCACACGAACACTGAAGCTTTCTTT. Amino acid sequence: CASSPHTNTEAFF. Full variable domain (outside the CDR3, taken from reference TRBV9 and TRBJ1-1): DSGVTQTPKHLITATGQRVTLRCSPRSGDLSVYWYQQSLDQGLQFLIQYYNGEERAKGNILERFSAQQFPDLHSELNLSSLELGDSALYFCASSPHTNTEAFFGQGTRLTVV.